There are a few counts of the clone carrying this T cell receptor (beta chain). Its antigen remains unidentified. The length of the CDR3 is 12 residues. Between the trimmed V and J ends, which lost 6 bases and 8 bases, there was a span of 14 bases. In germline, CDR1 is DFQATT, CDR2 SNEGSKA (reference sequence). This sample was included in a study of human T cells and chemical hapten exposure. Across the study: Throughout a study of 20 to 25 weeks, patients underwent weekly scalp administration of diphenylcyclopropenone doses. Upper-back patch tests with 0.01% DPC were read at 6 days. Study-wide points: With alopecia, donors may have immune responses unlike healthy people's. Patch test scores rose with PT1 expanded TCR counts, a positive correlation.

TCRdb reprocessed the RACE reads via MiXCR and lists one record per CDR3 protein. Of 150,000 to 200,000 distinct CDR3 sequences detected, 14% appear once; the ten largest clones hold around 1.7%. This sample's time point: patch test 1, 2 weeks after DPC sensitization. Treatment in this sample: therapeutic diphenylcyclopropenone sensitization with weekly scalp DPC. The clonotype comes from a woman aged 30 to 39 with alopecia areata. Some clones in this sample may be carry-over from other donors' samples. The rearrangement joins TRBV20-1 to TRBJ2-1; the D is unclear. This specimen consisted of whole blood, obtained in connection with sensitization to the hapten diphenylcyclopropenone (DPC). For the CDR3, the DNA is TGCAGTGCGGAACAGAGTTCTCATGAGCAGTTCTTC. This sequence encodes CSAEQSSHEQFF.